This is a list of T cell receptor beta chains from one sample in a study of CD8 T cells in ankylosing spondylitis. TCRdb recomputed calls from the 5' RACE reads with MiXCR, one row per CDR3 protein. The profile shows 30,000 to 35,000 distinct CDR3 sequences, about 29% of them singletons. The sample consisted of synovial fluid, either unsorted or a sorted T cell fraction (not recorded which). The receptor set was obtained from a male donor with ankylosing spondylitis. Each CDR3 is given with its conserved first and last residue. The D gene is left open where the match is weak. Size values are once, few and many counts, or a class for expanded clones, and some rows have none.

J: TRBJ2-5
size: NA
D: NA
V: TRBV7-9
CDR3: CASSSTPETQYF
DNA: TGTGCCAGCAGCTCAACTCCGGAGACCCAGTACTTC

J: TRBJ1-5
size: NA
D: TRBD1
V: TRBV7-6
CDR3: CASAPGQGHQPQHF
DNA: TGTGCCAGCGCACCGGGACAGGGCCATCAGCCCCAGCATTTT

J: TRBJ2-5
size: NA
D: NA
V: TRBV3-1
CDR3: CASSLLRDFETQYF
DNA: TGTGCCAGCAGCCTCCTCCGGGACTTTGAGACCCAGTACTTC

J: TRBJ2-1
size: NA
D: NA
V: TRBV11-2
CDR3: CASSLDPPNEQFF
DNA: TGTGCCAGCAGCTTAGACCCACCCAATGAGCAGTTCTTC

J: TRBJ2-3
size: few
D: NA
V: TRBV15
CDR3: CATSATKAPIDTQYF
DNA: TGTGCCACCAGCGCGACAAAGGCCCCGATAGATACGCAGTATTTT

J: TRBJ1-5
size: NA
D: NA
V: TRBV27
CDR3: CASSPSSSSQPQHF
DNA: TGTGCCAGCAGCCCCTCCAGCTCAAGTCAGCCCCAGCATTTT

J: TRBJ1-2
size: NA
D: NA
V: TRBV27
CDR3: CASSPSVSANYGYTF
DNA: TGTGCCAGCAGCCCGAGTGTTTCGGCTAACTATGGCTACACCTTC

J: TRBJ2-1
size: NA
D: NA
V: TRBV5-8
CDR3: CASSLAAEAYNEQFF
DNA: TGTGCCAGCAGCTTGGCCGCGGAGGCCTACAATGAGCAGTTCTTC

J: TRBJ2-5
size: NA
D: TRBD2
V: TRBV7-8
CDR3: CASSFGLAGNIEETQYF
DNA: TGTGCCAGCAGCTTCGGACTAGCGGGGAATATAGAAGAGACCCAGTACTTC

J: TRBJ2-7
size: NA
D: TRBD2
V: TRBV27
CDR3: CASSSDGPGLAGDSSYEQYF
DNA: TGTGCCAGCAGTTCAGACGGACCGGGACTAGCGGGAGACAGCTCCTACGAGCAGTACTTC

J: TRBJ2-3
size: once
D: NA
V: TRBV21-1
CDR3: CASSLWTSGRWSTDTQYF
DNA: TGTGCCAGCAGCTTATGGACTAGCGGGAGATGGAGTACAGATACGCAGTATTTT

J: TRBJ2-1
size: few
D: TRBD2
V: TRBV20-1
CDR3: CSASPGLGFSAEQFF
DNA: TGCAGTGCGAGTCCGGGACTAGGTTTTTCCGCTGAGCAGTTCTTC

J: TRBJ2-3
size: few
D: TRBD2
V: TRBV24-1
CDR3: CATSAHGTSGYSTDTQYF
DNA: TGTGCCACCAGTGCCCACGGGACTAGCGGCTATAGCACAGATACGCAGTATTTT

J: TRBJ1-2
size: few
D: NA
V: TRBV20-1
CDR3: CSATWGAGYGYTF
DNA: TGCAGTGCTACCTGGGGGGCAGGCTATGGCTACACCTTC

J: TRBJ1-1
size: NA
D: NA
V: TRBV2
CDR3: CASSEVRASAFF
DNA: TGTGCCAGCAGTGAAGTTAGGGCGAGTGCTTTCTTT

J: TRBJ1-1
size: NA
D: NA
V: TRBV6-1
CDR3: CASSEGADGSTEAFF
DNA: TGTGCCAGCAGTGAAGGGGCGGACGGGAGCACTGAAGCTTTCTTT

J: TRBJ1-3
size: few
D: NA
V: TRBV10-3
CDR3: CAISAHRTYSGNTIYF
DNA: TGTGCCATCAGTGCGCACAGGACTTACTCTGGAAACACCATATATTTT

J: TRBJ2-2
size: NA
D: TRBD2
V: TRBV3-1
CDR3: CASSSRASGSGIGELFF
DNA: TGTGCCAGCAGCTCAAGGGCTAGCGGGAGTGGCATCGGGGAGCTGTTTTTT

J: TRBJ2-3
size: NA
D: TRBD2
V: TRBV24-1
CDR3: CATSPLGTSGSGTDTQYF
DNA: TGTGCCACCAGTCCCCTAGGGACTAGCGGGAGTGGGACAGATACGCAGTATTTT

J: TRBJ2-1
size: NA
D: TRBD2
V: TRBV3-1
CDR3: CASSPRTSGSYNEQFF
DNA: TGTGCCAGCAGCCCCAGGACTAGCGGATCATACAATGAGCAGTTCTTC

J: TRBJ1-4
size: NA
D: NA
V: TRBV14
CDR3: CASSQDYRWEKLFF
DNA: TGTGCCAGCAGCCAAGATTACCGGTGGGAAAAACTGTTTTTT

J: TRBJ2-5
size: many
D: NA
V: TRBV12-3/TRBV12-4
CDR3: CASSFSGGETQYF
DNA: TGTGCCAGCAGTTTTTCAGGGGGGGAGACCCAGTACTTC

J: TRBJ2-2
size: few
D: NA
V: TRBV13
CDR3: CASSHRSADTGELFF
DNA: TGTGCCAGCAGCCACCGGAGCGCAGACACCGGGGAGCTGTTTTTT

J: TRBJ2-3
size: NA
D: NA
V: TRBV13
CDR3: CASSSEQENTDTQYF
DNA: TGTGCCAGCAGCTCCGAACAGGAGAACACAGATACGCAGTATTTT

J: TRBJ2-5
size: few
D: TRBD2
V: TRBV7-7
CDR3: CASSYRIAGVEETQYF
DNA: TGTGCCAGCAGCTACCGGATAGCGGGAGTCGAAGAGACCCAGTACTTC

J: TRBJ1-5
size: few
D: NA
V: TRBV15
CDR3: CATGGGGSNQPQHF
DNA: TGTGCCACGGGAGGGGGGGGGAGCAATCAGCCCCAGCATTTT

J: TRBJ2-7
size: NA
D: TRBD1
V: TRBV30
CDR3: CAWSGTGTYEQYF
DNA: TGTGCCTGGAGTGGGACAGGCACCTACGAGCAGTACTTC

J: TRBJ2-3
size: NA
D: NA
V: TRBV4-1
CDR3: CASSQVKESTDTQYF
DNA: TGCGCCAGCAGCCAAGTTAAGGAAAGCACAGATACGCAGTATTTT

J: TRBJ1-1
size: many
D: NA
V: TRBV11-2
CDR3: CAGSVGDSEAFF
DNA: TGTGCCGGGAGCGTTGGGGACTCTGAAGCTTTCTTT

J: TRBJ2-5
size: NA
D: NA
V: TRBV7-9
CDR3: CASSSTREGVETQYF
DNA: TGTGCCAGCAGCTCTACACGCGAGGGAGTCGAGACCCAGTACTTC

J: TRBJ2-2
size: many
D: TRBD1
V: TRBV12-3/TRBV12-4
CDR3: CASSFPKQGGRTNTGELFF
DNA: TGTGCCAGCAGTTTTCCTAAACAGGGGGGTCGGACGAACACCGGGGAGCTGTTTTTT

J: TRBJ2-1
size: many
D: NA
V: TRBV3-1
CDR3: CASSQDYSGGEQFF
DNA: TGTGCCAGCAGCCAAGATTACTCGGGCGGGGAGCAGTTCTTC

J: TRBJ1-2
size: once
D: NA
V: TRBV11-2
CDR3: CASSVDGVYGYTF
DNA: TGTGCCAGCAGCGTAGATGGGGTCTATGGCTACACCTTC

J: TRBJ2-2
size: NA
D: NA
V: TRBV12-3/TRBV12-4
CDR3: CASTHSGSNTGELFFF
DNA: NA